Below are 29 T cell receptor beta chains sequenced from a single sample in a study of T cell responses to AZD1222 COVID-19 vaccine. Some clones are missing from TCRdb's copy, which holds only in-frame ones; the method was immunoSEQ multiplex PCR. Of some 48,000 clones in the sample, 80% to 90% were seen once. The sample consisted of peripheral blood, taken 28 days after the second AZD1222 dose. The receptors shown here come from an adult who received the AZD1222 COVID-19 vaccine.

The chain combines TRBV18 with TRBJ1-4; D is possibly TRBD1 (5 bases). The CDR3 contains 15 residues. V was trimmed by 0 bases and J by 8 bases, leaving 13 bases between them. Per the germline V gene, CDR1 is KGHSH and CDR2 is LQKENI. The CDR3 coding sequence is TGTGCCAGCTCACCACCCAGCCAGGGATGGGAAAAACTGTTTTTT. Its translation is CASSPPSQGWEKLFF.

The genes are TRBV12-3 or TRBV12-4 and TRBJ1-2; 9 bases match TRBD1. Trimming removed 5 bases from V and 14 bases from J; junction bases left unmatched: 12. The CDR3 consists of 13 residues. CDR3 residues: CASSRSSDRGGTF. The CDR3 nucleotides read TGTGCCAGCAGTCGCTCCTCGGACAGGGGAGGGACCTTC.

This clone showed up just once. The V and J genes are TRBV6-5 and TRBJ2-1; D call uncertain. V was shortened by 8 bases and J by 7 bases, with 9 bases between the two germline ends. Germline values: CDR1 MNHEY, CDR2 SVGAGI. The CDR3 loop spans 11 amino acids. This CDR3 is CASLDRNEQFF. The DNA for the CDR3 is TGTGCCAGCTTAGATCGGAATGAGCAGTTCTTC.

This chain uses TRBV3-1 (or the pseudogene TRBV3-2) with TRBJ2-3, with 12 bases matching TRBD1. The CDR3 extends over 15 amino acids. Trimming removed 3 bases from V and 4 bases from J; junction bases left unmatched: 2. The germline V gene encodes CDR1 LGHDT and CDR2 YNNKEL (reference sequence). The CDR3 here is CASSQGQGAADTQYF. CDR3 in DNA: TGTGCCAGCAGCCAGGGACAGGGGGCTGCAGATACGCAGTATTTT.

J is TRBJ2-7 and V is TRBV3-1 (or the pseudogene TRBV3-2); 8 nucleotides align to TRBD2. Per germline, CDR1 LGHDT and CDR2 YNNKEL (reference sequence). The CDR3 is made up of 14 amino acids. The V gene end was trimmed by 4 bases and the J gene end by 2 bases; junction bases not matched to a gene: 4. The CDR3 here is CASSRAGVPYEQYF. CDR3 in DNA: TGTGCCAGCAGCCGAGCGGGAGTCCCCTACGAGCAGTACTTC.

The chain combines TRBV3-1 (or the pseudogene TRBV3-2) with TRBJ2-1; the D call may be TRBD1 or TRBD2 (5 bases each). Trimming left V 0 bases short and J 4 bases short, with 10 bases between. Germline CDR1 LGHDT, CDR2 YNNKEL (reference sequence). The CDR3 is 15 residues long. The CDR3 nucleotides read TGTGCCAGCAGCCAAGAGGGGACCTCATACAATGAGCAGTTCTTC. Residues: CASSQEGTSYNEQFF.

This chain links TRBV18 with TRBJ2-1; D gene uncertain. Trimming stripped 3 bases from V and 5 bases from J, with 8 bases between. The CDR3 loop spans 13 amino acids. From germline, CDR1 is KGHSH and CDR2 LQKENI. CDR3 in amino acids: CASSPTRDNEQFF. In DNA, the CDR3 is TGTGCCAGCTCACCTACGCGAGACAATGAGCAGTTCTTC.

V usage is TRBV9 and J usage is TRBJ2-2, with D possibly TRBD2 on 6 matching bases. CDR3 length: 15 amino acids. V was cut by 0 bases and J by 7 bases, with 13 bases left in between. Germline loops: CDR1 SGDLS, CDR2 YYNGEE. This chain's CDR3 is CASSVGTGEVGELFF. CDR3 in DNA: TGTGCCAGCAGCGTAGGGACGGGAGAGGTCGGGGAGCTGTTTTTT. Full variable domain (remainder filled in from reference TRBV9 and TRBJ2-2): DSGVTQTPKHLITATGQRVTLRCSPRSGDLSVYWYQQSLDQGLQFLIQYYNGEERAKGNILERFSAQQFPDLHSELNLSSLELGDSALYFCASSVGTGEVGELFFGEGSRLTVL.

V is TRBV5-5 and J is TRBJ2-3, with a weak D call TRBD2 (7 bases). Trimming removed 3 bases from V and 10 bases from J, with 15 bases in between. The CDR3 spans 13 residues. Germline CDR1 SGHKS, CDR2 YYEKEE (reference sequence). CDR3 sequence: CASSSWGRGSQYF. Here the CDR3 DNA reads TGTGCCAGCAGCTCCTGGGGGAGGGGGTCGCAGTATTTT. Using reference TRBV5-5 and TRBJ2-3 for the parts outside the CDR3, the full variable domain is DAGVTQSPTHLIKTRGQQVTLRCSPISGHKSVSWYQQVLGQGPQFIFQYYEKEERGRGNFPDRFSARQFPNYSSELNVNALLLGDSALYLCASSSWGRGSQYFGPGTRLTVL.

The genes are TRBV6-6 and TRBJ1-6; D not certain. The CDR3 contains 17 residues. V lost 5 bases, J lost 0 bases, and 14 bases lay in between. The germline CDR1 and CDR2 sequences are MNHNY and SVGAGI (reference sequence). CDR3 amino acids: CASSRGVGSSYNSPLHF. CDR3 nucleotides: TGTGCCAGCAGTCGGGGTGTTGGGAGCTCCTATAATTCACCCCTCCACTTT.

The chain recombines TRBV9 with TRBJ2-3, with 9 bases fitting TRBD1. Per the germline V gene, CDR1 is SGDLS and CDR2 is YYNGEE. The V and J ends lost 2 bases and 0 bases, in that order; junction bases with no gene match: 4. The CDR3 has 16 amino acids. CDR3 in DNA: TGTGCCAGCAGCGTCCGGACAGGGGATAGCACAGATACGCAGTATTTT. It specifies CASSVRTGDSTDTQYF.

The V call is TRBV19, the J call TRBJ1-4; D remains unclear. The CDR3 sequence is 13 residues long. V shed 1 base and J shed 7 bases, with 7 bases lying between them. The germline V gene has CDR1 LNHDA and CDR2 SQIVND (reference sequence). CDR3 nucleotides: TGTGCCAGTAGTATAGCCCACGCTGAAAAACTGTTTTTT. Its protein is CASSIAHAEKLFF. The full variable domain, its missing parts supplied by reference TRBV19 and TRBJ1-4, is DGGITQSPKYLFRKEGQNVTLSCEQNLNHDAMYWYRQDPGQGLRLIYYSQIVNDFQKGDIAEGYSVSREKKESFPLTVTSAQKNPTAFYLCASSIAHAEKLFFGSGTQLSVL.

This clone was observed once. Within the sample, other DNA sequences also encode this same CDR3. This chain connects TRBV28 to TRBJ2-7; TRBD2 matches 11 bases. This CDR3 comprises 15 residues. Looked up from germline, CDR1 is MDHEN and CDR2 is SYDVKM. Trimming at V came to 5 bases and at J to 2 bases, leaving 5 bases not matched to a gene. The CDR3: CASSDRLAGPYEQYF. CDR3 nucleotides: TGTGCCAGCAGTGATAGACTAGCGGGGCCCTACGAGCAGTACTTC.

The CDR3 DNA reads TGTGCCAGCAGACTGACCGGGACTAGCTACGAGCAGTACTTC. It codes for CASRLTGTSYEQYF. The chain employs TRBV6-5 and TRBJ2-7, with 8 bases identical to TRBD2. The germline V gene encodes CDR1 MNHEY and CDR2 SVGAGI. The length of the CDR3 is 14 residues. V dropped 6 bases and J dropped 3; count of bases not matched to a gene: 7.

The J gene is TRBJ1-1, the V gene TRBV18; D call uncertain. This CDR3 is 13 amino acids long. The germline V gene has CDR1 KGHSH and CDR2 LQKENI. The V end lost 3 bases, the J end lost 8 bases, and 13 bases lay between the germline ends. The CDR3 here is CASSPLEGSEAFF. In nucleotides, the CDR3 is TGTGCCAGCTCACCCCTCGAGGGCTCGGAAGCTTTCTTT.

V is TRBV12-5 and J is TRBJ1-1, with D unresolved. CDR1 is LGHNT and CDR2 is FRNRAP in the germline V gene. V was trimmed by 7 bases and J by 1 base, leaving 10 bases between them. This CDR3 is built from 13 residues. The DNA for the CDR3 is TGTGCTAGTGTTCGCCCAGGGAACACTGAAGCTTTCTTT. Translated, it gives CASVRPGNTEAFF.

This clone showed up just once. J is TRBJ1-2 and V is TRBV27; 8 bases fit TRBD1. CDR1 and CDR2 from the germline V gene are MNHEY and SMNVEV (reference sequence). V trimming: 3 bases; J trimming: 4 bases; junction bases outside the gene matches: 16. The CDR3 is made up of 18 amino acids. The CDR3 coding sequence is TGTGCCAGCAGTTTTCAGGCCGCAGGGGGCGCAGTGATCTATGGCTACACCTTC. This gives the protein CASSFQAAGGAVIYGYTF.

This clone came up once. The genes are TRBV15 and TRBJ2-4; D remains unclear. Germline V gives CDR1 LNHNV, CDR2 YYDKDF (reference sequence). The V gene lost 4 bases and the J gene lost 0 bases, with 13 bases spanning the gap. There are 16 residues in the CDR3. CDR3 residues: CATSTTPDVAKNIQYF. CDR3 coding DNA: TGTGCCACCAGCACCACGCCGGATGTAGCCAAAAACATTCAGTACTTC.

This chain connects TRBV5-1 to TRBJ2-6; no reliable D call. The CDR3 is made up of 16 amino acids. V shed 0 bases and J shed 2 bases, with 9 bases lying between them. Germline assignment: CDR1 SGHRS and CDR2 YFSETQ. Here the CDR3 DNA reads TGCGCCAGCAGCTTGGACCCAGTCCCTGGGGCCAACGTCCTGACTTTC. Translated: CASSLDPVPGANVLTF.

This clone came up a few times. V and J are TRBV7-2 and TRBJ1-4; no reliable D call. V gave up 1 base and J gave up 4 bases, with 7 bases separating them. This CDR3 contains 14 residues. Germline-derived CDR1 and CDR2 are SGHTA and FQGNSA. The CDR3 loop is CASSLVQINEKLFF. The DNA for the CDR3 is TGTGCCAGCAGCTTAGTACAGATTAATGAAAAACTGTTTTTT.

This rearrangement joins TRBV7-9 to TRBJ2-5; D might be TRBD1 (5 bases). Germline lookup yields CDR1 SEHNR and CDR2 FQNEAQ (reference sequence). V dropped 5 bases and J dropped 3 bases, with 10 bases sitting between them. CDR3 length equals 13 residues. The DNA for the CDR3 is TGTGCCAGCAGCCCAGGCAGGGAAGAGACCCAGTACTTC. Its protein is CASSPGREETQYF.

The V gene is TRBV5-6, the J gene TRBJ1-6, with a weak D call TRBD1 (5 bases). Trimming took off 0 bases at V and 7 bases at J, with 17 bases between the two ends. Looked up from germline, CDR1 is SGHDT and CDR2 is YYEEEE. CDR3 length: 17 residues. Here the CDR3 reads CASSLGRGLRQNSPLHF. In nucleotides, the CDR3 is TGTGCCAGCAGCTTGGGACGGGGGTTAAGACAAAATTCACCCCTCCACTTT.

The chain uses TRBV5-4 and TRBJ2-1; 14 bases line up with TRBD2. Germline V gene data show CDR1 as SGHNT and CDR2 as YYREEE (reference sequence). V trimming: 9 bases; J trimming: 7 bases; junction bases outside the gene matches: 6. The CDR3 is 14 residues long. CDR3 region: CAIAGTSGRNEQFF. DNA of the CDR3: TGTGCCATCGCCGGGACTAGCGGGAGAAATGAGCAGTTCTTC. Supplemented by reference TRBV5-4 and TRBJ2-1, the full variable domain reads ETGVTQSPTHLIKTRGQQVTLRCSSQSGHNTVSWYQQALGQGPQFIFQYYREEENGRGNFPPRFSGLQFPNYSSELNVNALELDDSALYLCAIAGTSGRNEQFFGPGTRLTVL.

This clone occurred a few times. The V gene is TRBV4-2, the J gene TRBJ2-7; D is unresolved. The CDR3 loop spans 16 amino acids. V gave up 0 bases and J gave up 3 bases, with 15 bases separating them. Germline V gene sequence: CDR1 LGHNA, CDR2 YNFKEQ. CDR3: CASSQDGADGDYEQYF. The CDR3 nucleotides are TGTGCCAGCAGCCAAGATGGCGCAGACGGAGACTACGAGCAGTACTTC.

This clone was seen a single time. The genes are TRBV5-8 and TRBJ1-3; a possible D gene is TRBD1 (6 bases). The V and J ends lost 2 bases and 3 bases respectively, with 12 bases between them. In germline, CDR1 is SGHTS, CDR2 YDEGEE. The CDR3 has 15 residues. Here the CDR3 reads CASSFYGTLGNTIYF. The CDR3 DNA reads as TGTGCCAGCAGCTTCTACGGGACACTTGGAAACACCATATATTTT.

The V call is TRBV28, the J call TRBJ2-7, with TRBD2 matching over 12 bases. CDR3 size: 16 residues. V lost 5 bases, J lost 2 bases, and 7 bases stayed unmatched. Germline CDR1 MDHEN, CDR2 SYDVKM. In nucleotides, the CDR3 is TGTGCCAGCAGTCCGTTACTAGCGGGAGGAACCTACGAGCAGTACTTC. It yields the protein CASSPLLAGGTYEQYF.

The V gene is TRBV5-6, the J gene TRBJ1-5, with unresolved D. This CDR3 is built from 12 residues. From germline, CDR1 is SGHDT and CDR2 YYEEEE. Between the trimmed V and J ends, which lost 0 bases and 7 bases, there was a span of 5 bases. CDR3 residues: CASSLGKQPQHF. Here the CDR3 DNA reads TGTGCCAGCAGCTTGGGGAAACAGCCCCAGCATTTT.

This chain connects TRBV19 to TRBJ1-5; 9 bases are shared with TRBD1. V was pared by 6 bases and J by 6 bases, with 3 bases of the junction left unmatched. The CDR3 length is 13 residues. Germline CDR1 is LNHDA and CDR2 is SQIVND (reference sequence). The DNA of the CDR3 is TGTGCCAGTAGCACAGGGGGCACTCAGCCCCAGCATTTT. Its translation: CASSTGGTQPQHF.

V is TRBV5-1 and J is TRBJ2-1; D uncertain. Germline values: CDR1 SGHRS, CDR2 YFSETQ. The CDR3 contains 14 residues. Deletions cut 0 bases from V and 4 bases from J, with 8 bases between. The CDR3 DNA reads TGCGCCAGCAGCTTGGATTTGGGTTACAATGAGCAGTTCTTC. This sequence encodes CASSLDLGYNEQFF.